This TCR beta chain was sequenced during a study of siplizumab effects on memory and regulatory T cells. Findings and caveats of the study: Alloreactive sequences from unstimulated CD4+ memory cells fell significantly with siplizumab.

In the case of this clone: The antigen remains undetermined.

Assays captured 95,000 to 100,000 TCR templates per sample. Profiling relied on immunoSEQ multiplex PCR, and the TCRdb table lists in-frame clones only, not all of them. Of about 100,000 clones listed, 75% to 95% were seen once; the top ten hold roughly 0.16%. The V gene end was trimmed by 5 bases and the J gene end by 4 bases; junction bases not matched to a gene: 13. CDR3 size: 16 residues. CDR1 is SGHTA, CDR2 FQGNSA, per germline. Material: CD4+ T cells sorted from blood. The receptor's source is a human donor in good health. The V and J genes are TRBV7-2 and TRBJ1-2, with 7 bases matching TRBD1. The CDR3, as DNA: TGTGCCAGCAGCCGTGACGGGACAGCCGGTGGCTATGGCTACACCTTC. This gives the protein CASSRDGTAGGYGYTF.